The rows below give T cell receptor beta chains drawn from one sample of a study of blood T cell repertoires in COVID-19. The assay was immunoSEQ multiplex PCR, and TCRdb's table has in-frame clones only and misses some. Here the sample spans roughly 260,000 clones, roughly 90% being singletons. The specimen was PBMCs or T cells enriched from blood (not recorded which). The receptors were sampled from a woman in her thirties with acute COVID-19. Each CDR3 is given with its conserved first and last residue. The order of the fields is V gene, J gene, CDR3 length, clone size, D gene, CDR3 protein, CDR3 DNA. The D gene is left open where the match is weak. Expanded clones get a size class; other rows say once, few or many, or leave the size out.

v_gene: TRBV5-8; j_gene: TRBJ2-3; len: 18; abundance: NA; d_gene: TRBD2; CDR3aa: CASSSLRTSGEATDTQYF; CDR3nt: TGTGCCAGCAGCTCTCTACGGACTAGCGGGGAAGCCACAGATACGCAGTATTTT
v_gene: TRBV5-1; j_gene: TRBJ1-6; len: 15; abundance: NA; d_gene: NA; CDR3aa: CASSLRFQGNSPLHF; CDR3nt: TGCGCCAGCAGCTTGCGGTTTCAGGGAAATTCACCCCTCCACTTT
v_gene: TRBV6-6; j_gene: TRBJ1-2; len: 14; abundance: NA; d_gene: TRBD1; CDR3aa: CASSYSWTGDGYTF; CDR3nt: TGTGCCAGCAGTTACTCCTGGACAGGGGACGGCTACACCTTC
v_gene: TRBV27; j_gene: TRBJ2-1; len: 21; abundance: NA; d_gene: TRBD2; CDR3aa: CASSLTHSRTSGDPWYNEQFF; CDR3nt: TGTGCCAGCAGTCTGACACACTCGAGGACTAGCGGGGATCCTTGGTACAATGAGCAGTTCTTC
v_gene: TRBV2; j_gene: TRBJ1-5; len: 11; abundance: NA; d_gene: NA; CDR3aa: CASGQNQPQHF; CDR3nt: TGTGCCAGCGGACAGAATCAGCCCCAGCATTTT
v_gene: TRBV30; j_gene: TRBJ1-1; len: 14; abundance: few; d_gene: NA; CDR3aa: CAWSGRGSWTEAFF; CDR3nt: TGTGCCTGGTCCGGACGGGGGAGTTGGACTGAAGCTTTCTTT
v_gene: TRBV6-5; j_gene: TRBJ2-1; len: 14; abundance: NA; d_gene: TRBD2; CDR3aa: CASSSGSSYNEQFF; CDR3nt: TGTGCCAGCAGTAGCGGGAGCTCCTACAATGAGCAGTTCTTC
v_gene: TRBV5-6; j_gene: TRBJ1-6; len: 11; abundance: NA; d_gene: TRBD1; CDR3aa: CASTRTGELHF; CDR3nt: TGTGCCAGCACCCGGACAGGGGAGCTCCACTTT
v_gene: TRBV27; j_gene: TRBJ1-2; len: 13; abundance: NA; d_gene: NA; CDR3aa: CASGLGGIHGYTF; CDR3nt: TGTGCCAGCGGTTTGGGGGGGATCCATGGCTACACCTTC
v_gene: TRBV5-1; j_gene: TRBJ1-6; len: 13; abundance: NA; d_gene: NA; CDR3aa: CASSLAISSPLHF; CDR3nt: TGCGCCAGCAGCTTGGCCATCAGTTCACCCCTCCACTTT
v_gene: TRBV7-9; j_gene: TRBJ2-3; len: 15; abundance: NA; d_gene: NA; CDR3aa: CASSGTATSTDTQYF; CDR3nt: TGTGCCAGCAGCGGTACAGCAACTAGCACAGATACGCAGTATTTT
v_gene: TRBV3-1/TRBV3-2; j_gene: TRBJ2-5; len: 13; abundance: NA; d_gene: NA; CDR3aa: CASSQGGQETQYF; CDR3nt: TGTGCCAGCAGCCAGGGAGGACAAGAGACCCAGTACTTC
v_gene: TRBV4-1; j_gene: TRBJ1-2; len: 15; abundance: NA; d_gene: TRBD1; CDR3aa: CASSQTDRGDYGYTF; CDR3nt: TGCGCCAGCAGCCAAACGGACAGGGGTGACTATGGCTACACCTTC
v_gene: TRBV10-2; j_gene: TRBJ2-7; len: 13; abundance: NA; d_gene: NA; CDR3aa: CASSESPAGEQYF; CDR3nt: TGCGCCAGCAGTGAGTCTCCCGCCGGCGAGCAGTACTTC
v_gene: TRBV6-5; j_gene: TRBJ2-3; len: 12; abundance: NA; d_gene: NA; CDR3aa: CASSPNRDTQYF; CDR3nt: TGTGCCAGCAGTCCGAATAGAGATACGCAGTATTTT
v_gene: TRBV20-1; j_gene: TRBJ2-4; len: 11; abundance: NA; d_gene: NA; CDR3aa: CSASERDIQYF; CDR3nt: TGCAGTGCTAGCGAACGGGACATTCAGTACTTC
v_gene: TRBV3-1/TRBV3-2; j_gene: TRBJ1-1; len: 15; abundance: NA; d_gene: NA; CDR3aa: CASSQDHPGNTEAFF; CDR3nt: TGTGCCAGCAGCCAAGATCACCCAGGGAACACTGAAGCTTTCTTT
v_gene: TRBV3-1/TRBV3-2; j_gene: TRBJ1-1; len: 14; abundance: NA; d_gene: NA; CDR3aa: CASSHTGKRTEAFF; CDR3nt: TGTGCCAGCAGCCATACAGGGAAACGCACTGAAGCTTTCTTT
v_gene: TRBV18; j_gene: TRBJ2-5; len: 16; abundance: NA; d_gene: TRBD1; CDR3aa: CASSPVTGTLQETQYF; CDR3nt: TGTGCCAGCTCACCAGTGACAGGGACACTACAAGAGACCCAGTACTTC
v_gene: TRBV5-1; j_gene: TRBJ1-2; len: 12; abundance: once; d_gene: NA; CDR3aa: CASSTGVYGYTF; CDR3nt: TGCGCCAGCAGCACGGGGGTCTATGGCTACACCTTC
v_gene: TRBV4-1; j_gene: TRBJ1-4; len: 14; abundance: NA; d_gene: NA; CDR3aa: CASSQENGNEKLFF; CDR3nt: TGCGCCAGCAGCCAAGAAAACGGTAATGAAAAACTGTTTTTT
v_gene: TRBV4-1; j_gene: TRBJ1-1; len: 15; abundance: NA; d_gene: TRBD1; CDR3aa: CASSQGQGAWDEAFF; CDR3nt: TGCGCCAGCAGCCAAGGACAGGGGGCATGGGATGAAGCTTTCTTT
v_gene: TRBV5-6; j_gene: TRBJ2-1; len: 18; abundance: once; d_gene: NA; CDR3aa: CASSSPVGAGASYNEQFF; CDR3nt: TGTGCCAGCAGCTCGCCTGTGGGGGCAGGGGCCTCTTACAATGAGCAGTTCTTC
v_gene: TRBV4-2; j_gene: TRBJ1-5; len: 14; abundance: NA; d_gene: NA; CDR3aa: CASSLEYSNQPQHF; CDR3nt: TGTGCCAGCAGCCTAGAATATAGCAATCAGCCCCAGCATTTT
v_gene: TRBV5-1; j_gene: TRBJ2-5; len: 14; abundance: NA; d_gene: TRBD1; CDR3aa: CASRLGQGAETQYF; CDR3nt: TGCGCCAGCAGGCTTGGGCAGGGGGCAGAGACCCAGTACTTC
v_gene: TRBV18; j_gene: TRBJ2-7; len: 13; abundance: NA; d_gene: NA; CDR3aa: CASSPPCSYEQYF; CDR3nt: TGTGCCAGCTCACCACCCTGCTCCTACGAGCAGTACTTC
v_gene: TRBV6-4; j_gene: TRBJ1-2; len: 13; abundance: NA; d_gene: NA; CDR3aa: CASSDDQGFGYTF; CDR3nt: TGTGCCAGCAGTGACGATCAGGGTTTTGGCTACACCTTC